The 9 T cell receptor beta chains listed next were all sequenced from one sample in a study of graft-versus-host responses after intestinal transplantation. What these receptors recognize is not known. Libraries were prepared by immunoSEQ multiplex PCR; TCRdb keeps only in-frame clonotypes and omits some of them. The table has under 150,000 clones, 90% to 95% seen once. The material was unstimulated CD4+ T cells sorted from spleen or lymph node cells, obtained before intestinal transplant. These receptors came from a human donor who received an intestinal transplant.

This chain joins TRBV5-1 and TRBJ1-2, with TRBD1 as a possible D gene (6 bases). The ends were cut back, 4 bases at V and 2 bases at J, with 18 bases in the middle. This CDR3 spans 16 amino acids. Germline CDR1 and CDR2: SGHRS and YFSETQ. CDR3 DNA sequence: TGCGCCAGCAGCCCCGCTTCCGAGACAGGCAACTATGGCTACACCTTC. This encodes CASSPASETGNYGYTF.

The chain couples TRBV4-1 to TRBJ2-5, with D maybe TRBD1 (6 bases). Germline CDR1 reads MGHRA; CDR2 reads YSYEKL. The CDR3 extends over 14 amino acids. Trimming shortened V by 4 bases and J by 0 bases, and 9 bases separated the two germline ends. CDR3 in DNA: TGCGCCAGCAGCCTTCGACAGGACCAAGAGACCCAGTACTTC. Encoded protein: CASSLRQDQETQYF.

This clone was seen only once. V is TRBV28 and J is TRBJ2-5; 11 bases are a match to TRBD2. J lost 2 bases, V lost 5 bases, and 13 bases had no gene match. This CDR3 spans 18 amino acids. The germline gives CDR1 MDHEN, CDR2 SYDVKM. CDR3 nucleotide sequence: TGTGCCAGCAGTCTCCTTCCTCGACTAGCGGGGAAGCAAGAGACCCAGTACTTC. Translation gives CASSLLPRLAGKQETQYF.

This clone was observed once. The rearrangement joins TRBV28 to TRBJ2-2; 9 positions match TRBD1. The junction had 5 bases not matched to a gene; V was cut back by 7 bases and J by 8 bases. The CDR3 totals 13 residues. Germline values: CDR1 MDHEN, CDR2 SYDVKM. The CDR3 protein is CASTRTGAGELFF. CDR3 DNA sequence: TGTGCCAGCACCCGGACAGGGGCTGGGGAGCTGTTTTTT.

The chain combines TRBV18 with TRBJ1-3; D uncertain. With 3 bases removed from V and 0 bases from J, the gap between germline ends came to 9 bases. CDR3 size: 15 residues. The V gene's germline CDR1 is KGHSH and CDR2 LQKENI. The CDR3 region is CASSPRTGSGNTIYF. In DNA form, the CDR3 reads TGTGCCAGCTCACCTAGGACGGGCTCTGGAAACACCATATATTTT.

The V and J genes are TRBV5-4 and TRBJ2-5, with D unresolved. Trimming took 4 bases from V and 2 from J, leaving 12 bases between them. The CDR3 totals 14 residues. In germline, CDR1 is SGHNT, CDR2 YYREEE (reference sequence). The CDR3 is CASSAAGIQETQYF. The CDR3, as DNA: TGTGCCAGCAGCGCGGCCGGAATACAAGAGACCCAGTACTTC.

This chain links TRBV9 with TRBJ2-1; 7 bases map to TRBD2. The CDR3 totals 15 residues. CDR1 and CDR2 from the germline V gene are SGDLS and YYNGEE. With 0 bases clipped from V and 5 bases from J, the junction kept 5 bases outside the gene matches. CDR3 in amino acids: CASSVGTRGNNEQFF. Written as DNA, the CDR3 is TGTGCCAGCAGCGTAGGGACTAGGGGCAACAATGAGCAGTTCTTC. The complete variable domain, with remaining parts taken from reference TRBV9 and TRBJ2-1, reads DSGVTQTPKHLITATGQRVTLRCSPRSGDLSVYWYQQSLDQGLQFLIQYYNGEERAKGNILERFSAQQFPDLHSELNLSSLELGDSALYFCASSVGTRGNNEQFFGPGTRLTVL.

This clone was detected once. The V gene is TRBV5-1, the J gene TRBJ2-4; 8 bases are a match to TRBD2. The junction had 6 bases not matched to a gene; V was cut back by 0 bases and J by 7 bases. This CDR3 has 15 residues. CDR1 and CDR2 from the germline V gene are SGHRS and YFSETQ. CDR3 protein: CASSLAGGGPNIQYF. CDR3 DNA: TGCGCCAGCAGCTTGGCGGGGGGGGGACCTAACATTCAGTACTTC.

J is TRBJ2-3 and V is TRBV7-6; D gene uncertain. The CDR3 spans 15 residues. Germline CDR1 SGHVS, CDR2 FNYEAQ. The V end lost 5 bases, the J end lost 9 bases, and 21 bases lay between the germline ends. CDR3 DNA: TGTGCCAGCAGCCCCCTGGCCCACCCGGTTGAAACGCAGTATTTT. Its translation is CASSPLAHPVETQYF.